This passage covers 29 T cell receptor beta chains from one sample sequenced in a study of blood T cell repertoires in COVID-19. Sequencing was performed with immunoSEQ multiplex PCR; in TCRdb, only in-frame clones are kept and a portion is missing. Among about 220,000 clones listed, 88% were seen once. The specimen sequenced was PBMCs or T cells enriched from blood (not recorded which). The receptors stem from a woman between 25 and 40 years old who had recovered from COVID-19.

This chain connects TRBV6-5 to TRBJ1-2, with D possibly matching TRBD1 (6 bases). CDR3 size: 14 residues. The germline CDR1 and CDR2 sequences are MNHEY and SVGAGI. V was trimmed by 2 bases and J by 6 bases, leaving 13 bases between them. Written as DNA, the CDR3 is TGTGCCAGCAGTTACAGGGGGGGACGGAATGGCTACACCTTC. Its protein product is CASSYRGGRNGYTF.

The CDR3 region has the DNA TGTGCCAGCAGCTCCCTGGACAGGGGCCGTGAAAAACTGTTTTTT. Residues: CASSSLDRGREKLFF. The gene calls are TRBV5-6 and TRBJ1-4; TRBD1 aligns across 9 bases. This CDR3 has 15 residues. The V segment lost 3 bases and the J segment 7 bases; nucleotides outside the gene matches: 7. CDR1 and CDR2 from the germline V gene are SGHDT and YYEEEE.

V and J are TRBV19 and TRBJ1-6; 10 positions agree with TRBD1. The trim removed 8 bases at V and 13 bases at J, leaving 17 bases unmatched. The length of the CDR3 is 16 residues. Germline V CDR1 and CDR2: LNHDA, SQIVND (reference sequence). The chain's CDR3 is CASEWHDRGRIHPLHF. CDR3 DNA: TGTGCCAGTGAGTGGCACGACAGGGGGCGAATTCACCCCCTCCACTTT.

This chain uses TRBV19 with TRBJ2-7, with 7 bases matching TRBD2. Losses at the gene ends were 5 bases for V and 2 bases for J; bases not matched to a gene: 15. CDR3 length equals 17 residues. CDR1 is LNHDA and CDR2 is SQIVND in the germline V gene (reference sequence). The CDR3 sequence: CASSARGASGAAYEQYF. The CDR3 nucleotides read TGTGCCAGTAGTGCTAGAGGAGCCAGCGGGGCCGCCTACGAGCAGTACTTC. The whole variable domain, filled in from reference TRBV19 and TRBJ2-7, reads DGGITQSPKYLFRKEGQNVTLSCEQNLNHDAMYWYRQDPGQGLRLIYYSQIVNDFQKGDIAEGYSVSREKKESFPLTVTSAQKNPTAFYLCASSARGASGAAYEQYFGPGTRLTVT.

This clone was detected once. The chain couples TRBV29-1 to TRBJ1-1; D is perhaps TRBD1 (5 bases). The CDR3 consists of 15 residues. V was clipped by 3 bases and J by 0 bases, with 14 bases between them. Germline values: CDR1 SQVTM, CDR2 ANQGSEA. In DNA form, the CDR3 reads TGCAGCGTTGATCGGGGGGAAATACTGAACACTGAAGCTTTCTTT. It is translated as CSVDRGEILNTEAFF.

In its sample, this clone was seen once. Other DNA sequences in the sample encode the same CDR3. Written as DNA, the CDR3 is TGTGCCAGCAGCCAAGGGACAGGCTCCTACGAGCAGTACTTC. Amino acid sequence: CASSQGTGSYEQYF. This chain uses TRBV3-1 (or the pseudogene TRBV3-2) with TRBJ2-7, with 7 bases aligning to TRBD1. The CDR3 has 14 amino acids. From germline, CDR1 is LGHDT and CDR2 YNNKEL (reference sequence). The J segment lost 0 bases and the V segment lost 1 base, leaving 0 bases of the junction unmatched.

The CDR3 loop reads CASQGGQRSGYTF. Here the CDR3 DNA reads TGCGCCAGCCAGGGTGGGCAGCGCAGCGGCTACACCTTC. This chain links TRBV5-1 with TRBJ1-2, with D maybe TRBD1 (5 bases). Deletions cut 7 bases from V and 8 bases from J, with 18 bases between. CDR1 and CDR2 from the germline V gene are SGHRS and YFSETQ. There are 13 residues in the CDR3.

The CDR3 loop is CASSPLGSYEQYF. The CDR3 DNA reads as TGTGCCAGCAGCCCTCTCGGGTCCTACGAGCAGTACTTC. This chain links TRBV5-6 with TRBJ2-7; D not certain. Per germline, CDR1 SGHDT and CDR2 YYEEEE. The CDR3 sequence is 13 residues long. The V gene lost 4 bases and the J gene lost 1 base, with 9 bases spanning the gap.

This chain joins TRBV5-1 and TRBJ2-5; 7 bases align to TRBD2. The CDR3 sequence is 13 residues long. Per the germline V gene, CDR1 is SGHRS and CDR2 is YFSETQ. V lost 6 bases to trimming and J lost 9 bases; unmatched junction nucleotides: 11. CDR3 nucleotide sequence: TGCGCCAGCACCCTCATCCAGGGAGGGGCCCAGTACTTC. Its translation: CASTLIQGGAQYF.

The V call is TRBV6-5, the J call TRBJ2-7, with 7 positions matching TRBD1. J gave up 0 bases and V 0 bases, and 5 bases lay outside the gene matches. CDR3 length: 16 residues. Germline V gives CDR1 MNHEY, CDR2 SVGAGI. The CDR3 DNA sequence: TGTGCCAGCAGTTACTCAGGGGGCTTCGTCTCCTACGAGCAGTACTTC. Its protein is CASSYSGGFVSYEQYF.

This clone was seen just once. This sequence joins TRBV4-1 and TRBJ1-2; 7 bases map to TRBD1. The CDR3 covers 15 residues. The ends lost 5 bases at V and 6 bases at J; junction bases unmatched: 12. Germline V lookup: CDR1 MGHRA, CDR2 YSYEKL. As DNA, the CDR3 is TGCGCCAGCAGCGCGACAGGGTTGAATATGAATGGCTACACCTTC. It specifies CASSATGLNMNGYTF.

The chain has TRBV19 and TRBJ2-7; unclear D gene. Germline lookup yields CDR1 LNHDA and CDR2 SQIVND (reference sequence). V was clipped by 3 bases and J by 3 bases, with 15 bases between them. There are 15 residues in the CDR3. The CDR3 DNA sequence: TGTGCCAGTAGTATCTGGGCCTCATCCAGCTACGAGCAGTACTTC. Translation gives CASSIWASSSYEQYF.

The V and J genes are TRBV25-1 and TRBJ1-2; 9 bases map to TRBD1. Trimming at V came to 1 base and at J to 5 bases, leaving 2 bases not matched to a gene. In germline, CDR1 is MGHDK, CDR2 SYGVNS. This CDR3 contains 14 residues. CDR3 sequence reads: CASSELDRGYGYTF. The CDR3 DNA reads as TGTGCCAGCAGTGAATTGGACAGGGGTTATGGCTACACCTTC.

The V and J genes are TRBV6-4 and TRBJ2-2, with 8 bases aligning to TRBD2. The CDR3 contains 16 residues. J was trimmed by 0 bases and V by 5 bases; bases with no gene match: 5. Germline CDR1 and CDR2: MRHNA and SNTAGT. CDR3 nucleotides: TGTGCCAGCAGTTTCTTCGGGGGGGCGAACACCGGGGAGCTGTTTTTT. This gives the protein CASSFFGGANTGELFF.

The gene calls are TRBV19 and TRBJ1-5; 11 nucleotides agree with TRBD1. The J segment lost 0 bases and the V segment lost 6 bases, leaving 13 bases of the junction unmatched. This CDR3 region has 19 residues. Germline V gives CDR1 LNHDA, CDR2 SQIVND (reference sequence). The CDR3 loop is CASSSRGAGTGGSNQPQHF. DNA of the CDR3: TGTGCCAGTAGCTCGCGTGGAGCGGGGACAGGGGGTAGCAATCAGCCCCAGCATTTT. The entire variable domain, with the rest obtained from reference TRBV19 and TRBJ1-5, is as follows: DGGITQSPKYLFRKEGQNVTLSCEQNLNHDAMYWYRQDPGQGLRLIYYSQIVNDFQKGDIAEGYSVSREKKESFPLTVTSAQKNPTAFYLCASSSRGAGTGGSNQPQHFGDGTRLSIL.

The rearrangement links TRBV7-3 to TRBJ2-2; TRBD1 agrees at 8 bases. The germline V gene encodes CDR1 SGHTA and CDR2 FQGTGA. V shed 2 bases, J shed 6 bases, and the junction held 11 bases outside the gene matches. The CDR3 totals 17 residues. The CDR3 sequence: CASSLVPRGRRSGELFF. Here the CDR3 DNA reads TGTGCCAGCAGCTTAGTCCCCAGGGGGCGCCGGTCCGGGGAGCTGTTTTTT. The full variable domain, in which reference TRBV7-3 and TRBJ2-2 provide the parts outside the CDR3, is GAGVSQTPSNKVTEKGKYVELRCDPISGHTALYWYRQSLGQGPEFLIYFQGTGAADDSGLPNDRFFAVRPEGSVSTLKIQRTERGDSAVYLCASSLVPRGRRSGELFFGEGSRLTVL.

The rearrangement links TRBV6-4 to TRBJ1-5, with D tentatively TRBD1 (6 bases). V lost 0 bases, J lost 0 bases, and 6 bases lay in between. Germline CDR1 reads MRHNA; CDR2 reads SNTAGT. The CDR3 is 15 residues long. CDR3 DNA sequence: TGTGCCAGCAGTGACTCAGGGGGTAGCAATCAGCCCCAGCATTTT. Its protein is CASSDSGGSNQPQHF.

The CDR3 DNA reads as TGTGCCACCAGCAGAGATCCCGAGCGGGTCCAAGAGACCCAGTACTTC. Protein: CATSRDPERVQETQYF. The genes are TRBV15 and TRBJ2-5, with a weak D call TRBD2 (6 bases). V lost 0 bases to trimming and J lost 1 base, with 12 bases between them. This CDR3 region has 16 residues. Germline V gene data show CDR1 as LNHNV and CDR2 as YYDKDF (reference sequence).

The rearrangement links TRBV13 to TRBJ2-2, with 13 bases that match TRBD2. Germline V gives CDR1 PRHDT, CDR2 FYEKMQ (reference sequence). After removal of 4 bases from V and 5 bases from J, the junction contained 4 bases not matched to a gene. The CDR3 extends over 16 amino acids. The CDR3 region is CASSSLTSGGTGELFF. DNA for the CDR3: TGTGCCAGCAGCTCCCTGACTAGCGGGGGGACCGGGGAGCTGTTTTTT.

The rearrangement joins TRBV5-1 to TRBJ2-3; 14 nucleotides agree with TRBD2. Germline V gives CDR1 SGHRS, CDR2 YFSETQ. The V gene end was trimmed by 7 bases and the J gene end by 5 bases; junction bases not matched to a gene: 9. CDR3 length: 16 residues. The DNA for the CDR3 is TGCGCCAGCGGGGGACTAGCGGGGGTCCTAGGAGATACGCAGTATTTT. Protein product: CASGGLAGVLGDTQYF.

V is TRBV4-1 and J is TRBJ1-5, with a possible D match to TRBD1 (5 bases). Germline V gene sequence: CDR1 MGHRA, CDR2 YSYEKL. Trimming took 0 bases from V and 4 from J, leaving 10 bases between them. This CDR3 is built from 15 residues. CDR3 in amino acids: CASSQDRAPNQPQHF. Written as DNA, the CDR3 is TGCGCCAGCAGCCAAGACAGGGCCCCGAATCAGCCCCAGCATTTT.

This clone was seen many times. The chain recombines TRBV6-5 with TRBJ2-3; possible D gene TRBD2, 6 bases. CDR3 length: 13 amino acids. The germline V gene encodes CDR1 MNHEY and CDR2 SVGAGI. Trimming took 5 bases from V and 5 from J, leaving 11 bases between them. CDR3 coding DNA: TGTGCCAGCAGTCGACTAGTAGAAGATACGCAGTATTTT. This gives the protein CASSRLVEDTQYF.

This chain connects TRBV15 to TRBJ2-5; the match to TRBD1 covers 9 bases. Germline lookup yields CDR1 LNHNV and CDR2 YYDKDF (reference sequence). The length of the CDR3 is 14 residues. The junction had 4 bases not matched to a gene; V was cut back by 5 bases and J by 3 bases. CDR3 protein: CATSPTGGEETQYF. DNA for the CDR3: TGTGCCACCAGCCCGACAGGGGGTGAAGAGACCCAGTACTTC.

The chain has TRBV7-2 and TRBJ1-1, with D perhaps TRBD1 (5 bases). Germline CDR1 is SGHTA and CDR2 is FQGNSA. The CDR3 runs 15 residues. V dropped 1 base and J dropped 2 bases, with 11 bases sitting between them. The chain's CDR3 is CASSLEGGANTEAFF. The CDR3 region has the DNA TGTGCCAGCAGCTTAGAAGGTGGGGCCAACACTGAAGCTTTCTTT.

This chain uses TRBV3-1 (or the pseudogene TRBV3-2) with TRBJ1-6; 7 positions agree with TRBD1. This CDR3 spans 14 amino acids. Germline CDR1 is LGHDT and CDR2 is YNNKEL (reference sequence). V was pared by 10 bases and J by 9 bases, with 12 bases of the junction left unmatched. This CDR3 is CATGPGQQFSPLHF. DNA for the CDR3: TGTGCCACTGGCCCGGGACAGCAATTTTCACCCCTCCACTTT.

The CDR3, as DNA: TGTGCCAGCAGCTTATCTAGCGGGACCTACAATGAGCAGTTCTTC. Translating it yields CASSLSSGTYNEQFF. The chain joins TRBV7-2 to TRBJ2-1; 9 bases align to TRBD2. V trimming: 2 bases; J trimming: 2 bases; junction bases outside the gene matches: 1. Per germline, CDR1 SGHTA and CDR2 FQGNSA. The CDR3 loop spans 15 amino acids. The full variable domain, completed using reference TRBV7-2 and TRBJ2-1, is GAGVSQSPSNKVTEKGKDVELRCDPISGHTALYWYRQSLGQGLEFLIYFQGNSAPDKSGLPSDRFSAERTGGSVSTLTIQRTQQEDSAVYLCASSLSSGTYNEQFFGPGTRLTVL.

V and J are TRBV2 and TRBJ1-5; 10 positions match TRBD1. This CDR3 is built from 15 residues. V shed 6 bases, J shed 6 bases, and the junction held 8 bases outside the gene matches. Germline assignment: CDR1 SNHLY and CDR2 FYNNEI. In DNA, the CDR3 is TGTGCCAGCAGGAGACGGACAGGGGGTACTCAGCCCCAGCATTTT. Its protein is CASRRRTGGTQPQHF.

The rearrangement links TRBV6-5 to TRBJ1-4; perhaps TRBD1 as D (5 bases). CDR1 is MNHEY, CDR2 SVGAGI, per germline. Trimming left V 0 bases short and J 3 bases short, with 8 bases between. CDR3 size: 15 residues. CDR3 residues: CASSYSWGANEKLFF. CDR3 sequence (DNA): TGTGCCAGCAGTTACTCGTGGGGGGCTAATGAAAAACTGTTTTTT.

This clone was counted between two and nine times. The chain links TRBV13 to TRBJ2-1; 10 bases are shared with TRBD2. This CDR3 is built from 14 residues. The ends lost 3 bases at V and 5 bases at J; junction bases unmatched: 1. CDR1 PRHDT and CDR2 FYEKMQ come from the germline V gene (reference sequence). The DNA of the CDR3 is TGTGCCAGCAGCTTTGGACTAGCGGACAATGAGCAGTTCTTC. This codes for CASSFGLADNEQFF.